This T cell receptor beta chain was captured in a study of T cell repertoires in cytomegalovirus infection. Study as a whole: Recently identified HLA-C-restricted and well-studied HLA-B-restricted CMV epitopes were used. Study-level points and caveats: CMV carriers with the relevant HLA were identified by cumulative public TCR beta family frequency.

Of note for this clonotype: The antigen remains undetermined.

TCRdb re-derived calls from the reads in MiXCR, one entry per CDR3 protein. The repertoire holds about 900,000 distinct CDR3 sequences, with approximately 32% as singletons. Germline lookup yields CDR1 MNHNS and CDR2 SASEGT. This CDR3 has 14 amino acids. The V and J ends lost 2 bases and 6 bases respectively, with 13 bases between them. The V call is TRBV6-1, the J call TRBJ1-1; D unresolved. Source: cultured CD8+ T cells from PBMCs, taken from culture after CMV antigen stimulation. This clonotype was sampled from a human donor in good health (CMV status not recorded). Some clones in this sample may be carry-over from other donors' samples. The CDR3 DNA reads as TGTGCCAGCAGTGAACGTCAGCGGGCGGCTGAAGCTTTCTTT. As protein: CASSERQRAAEAFF.